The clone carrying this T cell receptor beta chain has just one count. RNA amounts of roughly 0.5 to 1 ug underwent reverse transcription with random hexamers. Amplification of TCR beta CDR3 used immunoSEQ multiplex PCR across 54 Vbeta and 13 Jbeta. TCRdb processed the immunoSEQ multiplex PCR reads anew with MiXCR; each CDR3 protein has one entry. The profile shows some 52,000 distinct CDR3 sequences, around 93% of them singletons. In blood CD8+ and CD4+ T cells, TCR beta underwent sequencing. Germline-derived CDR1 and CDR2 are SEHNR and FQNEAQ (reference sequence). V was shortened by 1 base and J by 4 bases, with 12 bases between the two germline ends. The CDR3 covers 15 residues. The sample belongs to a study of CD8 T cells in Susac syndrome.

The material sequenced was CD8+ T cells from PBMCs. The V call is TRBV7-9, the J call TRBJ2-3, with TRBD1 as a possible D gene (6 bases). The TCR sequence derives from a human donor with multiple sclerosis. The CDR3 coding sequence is TGTGCCAGCAGCTTAGTGCAGGGGATGGCAGATACGCAGTATTTT. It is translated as CASSLVQGMADTQYF.